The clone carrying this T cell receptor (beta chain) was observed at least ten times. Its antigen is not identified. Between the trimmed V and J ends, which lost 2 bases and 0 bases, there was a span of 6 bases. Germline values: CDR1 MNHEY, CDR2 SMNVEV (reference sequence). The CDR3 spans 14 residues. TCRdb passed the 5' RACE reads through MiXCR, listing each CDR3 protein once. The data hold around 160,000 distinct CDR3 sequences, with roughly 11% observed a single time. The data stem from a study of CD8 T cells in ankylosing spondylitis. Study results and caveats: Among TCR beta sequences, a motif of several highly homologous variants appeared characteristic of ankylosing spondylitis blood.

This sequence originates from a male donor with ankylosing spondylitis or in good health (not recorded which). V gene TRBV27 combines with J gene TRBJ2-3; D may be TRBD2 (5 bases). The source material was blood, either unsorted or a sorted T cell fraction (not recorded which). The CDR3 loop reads CASSLRTSTDTQYF. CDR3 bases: TGTGCCAGCAGTTTAAGGACTAGCACAGATACGCAGTATTTT.